These 17 T cell receptor beta chains originate from one sample sequenced in a study of cytomegalovirus exposure and HLA in healthy donors. 60 Vbeta and 13 Jbeta primers were used in PCR. The protocol was immunoSEQ multiplex PCR, while the TCRdb copy is restricted to in-frame clones and leaves out a portion. The sample shows tens of thousands of clones, about 68% of them seen only once. The sequenced sample consisted of PBMCs. Source of these receptors: a man aged 40-49 years in good health and CMV-seropositive.

Comments on this clone: Other nucleotide sequences in the sample specify the same CDR3. The chain recombines TRBV6-5 with TRBJ2-7, with 8 bases matching TRBD1. CDR1 is MNHEY and CDR2 is SVGAGI in the germline V gene. Trimming removed 5 bases from V and 3 bases from J; junction bases left unmatched: 6. This CDR3 comprises 14 residues. The CDR3 DNA sequence: TGTGCCAGCAGTCCCGGACAGGGCCGCTACGAGCAGTACTTC. As protein: CASSPGQGRYEQYF.

The chain links TRBV11-2 to TRBJ2-5; 7 positions agree with TRBD1. The closer fit of TRBJ2-7 to the DNA end suggests the J call may be wrong. Germline V gene sequence: CDR1 SGHAT, CDR2 FQNNGV. The CDR3 spans 15 residues. The CDR3 protein is CASSLDQRGQGEQYF. The CDR3, as DNA: TGTGCCAGCAGCTTAGATCAAAGGGGGCAGGGCGAGCAGTACTTC.

The chain joins TRBV6-5 to TRBJ1-6; 7 bases match TRBD1. Losses at the gene ends were 0 bases for V and 6 bases for J; bases not matched to a gene: 5. This CDR3 comprises 16 residues. Germline V gene data show CDR1 as MNHEY and CDR2 as SVGAGI. In nucleotides, the CDR3 is TGTGCCAGCAGTTACTCGCGGGGACAGACTAATTCACCCCTCCACTTT. Its protein is CASSYSRGQTNSPLHF.

J is TRBJ2-1 and V is TRBV5-1; 7 nucleotides align to TRBD2. V trimming: 4 bases; J trimming: 1 base; junction bases outside the gene matches: 8. CDR1 is SGHRS, CDR2 YFSETQ, per germline. This CDR3 comprises 16 residues. The CDR3 is CASSPQSGVSYNEQFF. The CDR3 DNA follows: TGCGCCAGCAGCCCTCAAAGCGGGGTATCCTACAATGAGCAGTTCTTC.

The genes are TRBV6-6 and TRBJ1-4, with 10 bases lining up with TRBD1. J was trimmed by 7 bases and V by 5 bases; bases with no gene match: 4. CDR1 is MNHNY, CDR2 SVGAGI, per germline (reference sequence). The CDR3 extends over 14 amino acids. The DNA of the CDR3 is TGTGCCAGCAGTGGACAGGGGGGCGGTGAAAAACTGTTTTTT. Its protein product is CASSGQGGGEKLFF.

The chain employs TRBV7-9 and TRBJ2-5; 8 nucleotides line up with TRBD2. This CDR3 is built from 12 residues. Germline V gene sequence: CDR1 SEHNR, CDR2 FQNEAQ (reference sequence). As DNA, the CDR3 is TGTTCCGAACCGGGACTAGATGGGACCCAGTACTTC. Translating gives CSEPGLDGTQYF.

There are a few counts of this clone. J is TRBJ2-7 and V is TRBV28; 10 positions agree with TRBD1. Germline CDR1 reads MDHEN; CDR2 reads SYDVKM. The CDR3 runs to 16 residues. The trim removed 6 bases at V and 3 bases at J, leaving 11 bases unmatched. The CDR3 region is CASRDIPGQGNYEQYF. The CDR3 nucleotides are TGTGCCAGCAGAGATATTCCGGGACAGGGGAACTACGAGCAGTACTTC.

The V gene is TRBV27, the J gene TRBJ1-2, with 9 positions matching TRBD1. The junction had 14 bases not matched to a gene; V was cut back by 4 bases and J by 8 bases. This CDR3 is built from 16 residues. Germline CDR1 reads MNHEY; CDR2 reads SMNVEV (reference sequence). This CDR3 is CASSSHRPGQGGGYTF. CDR3 DNA: TGTGCCAGCAGTTCCCACCGACCGGGACAGGGAGGCGGCTACACCTTC.

V is TRBV11-3 and J is TRBJ2-3; D is undetermined. V was shortened by 1 base and J by 5 bases, with 10 bases between the two germline ends. The germline V gene encodes CDR1 SGHNT and CDR2 YENEEA. CDR3 length: 14 residues. As DNA, the CDR3 is TGTGCCAGCAGCTTAGGATCCGAGGTAGATACGCAGTATTTT. Residues: CASSLGSEVDTQYF.

The chain recombines TRBV29-1 with TRBJ2-7; 7 nucleotides align to TRBD1. The CDR3 covers 13 residues. V was clipped by 4 bases and J by 3 bases; unmatched bases: 6. Per the germline V gene, CDR1 is SQVTM and CDR2 is ANQGSEA. The CDR3 DNA is TGCAGCGTTGCCCCCGACAGGGACTACGAGCAGTACTTC. Its translation: CSVAPDRDYEQYF.

The CDR3 is CASSESASYNEQFF. The CDR3 region has the DNA TGTGCCAGCAGTGAATCTGCGTCCTACAATGAGCAGTTCTTC. This chain joins TRBV25-1 and TRBJ2-1, with D unresolved. Trimming stripped 1 base from V and 1 base from J, with 5 bases between. Germline-derived CDR1 and CDR2 are MGHDK and SYGVNS. The CDR3 totals 14 residues.

The rearrangement uses TRBV6-5 and TRBJ2-3; tentatively, D is TRBD2 (6 bases). The CDR3 length is 15 residues. Germline CDR1 is MNHEY and CDR2 is SVGAGI. V lost 6 bases and J 1 base, leaving 14 bases between the germline ends. CDR3 DNA sequence: TGTGCCAGCAGGAAAACTGGCGGGGGCACAGATACGCAGTATTTT. It specifies CASRKTGGGTDTQYF.

This CDR3 reads CASSRGETQYF. The CDR3 DNA follows: TGTGCCAGCAGCCGCGGTGAGACCCAGTACTTC. This chain links TRBV7-8 with TRBJ2-5, with no clear D. CDR1 SGHVS and CDR2 FQNEAQ come from the germline V gene. CDR3 length: 11 residues. Trimming took off 5 bases at V and 5 bases at J, with 6 bases between the two ends. Full variable domain (outside the CDR3, taken from reference TRBV7-8 and TRBJ2-5): GAGVSQSPRYKVAKRGQDVALRCDPISGHVSLFWYQQALGQGPEFLTYFQNEAQLDKSGLPSDRFFAERPEGSVSTLKIQRTQQEDSAVYLCASSRGETQYFGPGTRLLVL.

The chain is built from TRBV27 and TRBJ1-1; 7 positions match TRBD1. CDR3 size: 13 residues. The germline V gene encodes CDR1 MNHEY and CDR2 SMNVEV (reference sequence). Germline trimming cut 0 bases from V and 9 bases from J; bases unmatched to any gene: 4. In nucleotides, the CDR3 is TGTGCCAGCAGTTTATCGAGGGGGCAGAAAGCTTTCTTT. Amino acid sequence: CASSLSRGQKAFF.

The gene calls are TRBV5-1 and TRBJ2-2, with 7 bases matching TRBD1. Trimming removed 3 bases from V and 1 base from J; junction bases left unmatched: 3. This CDR3 spans 15 amino acids. CDR1 is SGHRS, CDR2 YFSETQ, per germline. The CDR3 here is CASSWGTENTGELFF. As DNA, the CDR3 is TGCGCCAGCAGCTGGGGGACAGAGAACACCGGGGAGCTGTTTTTT. Looking up the rest from reference TRBV5-1 and TRBJ2-2 gives the full variable domain: KAGVTQTPRYLIKTRGQQVTLSCSPISGHRSVSWYQQTPGQGLQFLFEYFSETQRNKGNFPGRFSGRQFSNSRSEMNVSTLELGDSALYLCASSWGTENTGELFFGEGSRLTVL.

This clone is a singleton in its sample. V gene TRBV5-1 combines with J gene TRBJ1-2; the D gene is possibly TRBD1 (6 bases). Germline-derived CDR1 and CDR2 are SGHRS and YFSETQ. CDR3 size: 14 residues. V lost 1 base and J lost 3, with 10 bases in between. In nucleotides, the CDR3 is TGCGCCAGCAGCTTGATGGGGGCCGACTATGGCTACACCTTC. This translates into CASSLMGADYGYTF.

In this sample, this clone turned up a few times. The chain joins TRBV14 to TRBJ1-1; D is perhaps TRBD1 (5 bases). The germline CDR1 and CDR2 sequences are SGHDN and FVKESK. This CDR3 has 16 amino acids. Trimming took off 3 bases at V and 5 bases at J, with 19 bases between the two ends. CDR3 in amino acids: CASSQLRPGEGTEAFF. The CDR3 DNA sequence: TGTGCCAGCAGCCAGCTTAGACCGGGGGAAGGGACTGAAGCTTTCTTT.